This is a list of T cell receptor beta chains from one sample in a study of OX40 agonist ivuxolimab in advanced cancers. Libraries were prepared by immunoSEQ multiplex PCR; TCRdb keeps only in-frame clonotypes and omits some of them. The sample consists of tens of thousands of clones, less than 95% of them appearing once. This material consisted of CD4+ or CD8+ T cells sorted from blood, taken in a trial of the OX40 agonist ivuxolimab. These TCRs come from an adult with an advanced solid tumor such as melanoma, head and neck, liver or kidney cancer. Both conserved end residues are part of each CDR3. Each record gives: CDR3 length, V gene, D gene, J gene, clone size, CDR3 DNA, CDR3 protein. A D gene is named only where the DNA matches it firmly. The size of a clone is reported for some rows only, either as once, few or many, or as a class for expanded clones.

13	TRBV14	.	TRBJ2-1	.	TGTGCCAGCAGCCACACCTTAGGCCATGAGCAGTTCTTC	CASSHTLGHEQFF
13	TRBV4-1	.	TRBJ2-1	.	TGCGCCAGCAGCCTTTTCTCCTACAATGAGCAGTTCTTC	CASSLFSYNEQFF
13	TRBV5-3	.	TRBJ1-4	.	TGTGCCAGAAGCTTGACAGGACAGTCCAAACTGTTTTTT	CARSLTGQSKLFF
15	TRBV27	.	TRBJ2-7	.	TGTGCCAGCAGTCCTCGACAGGTGCCTGCCTACGAGCAGTACTTC	CASSPRQVPAYEQYF
16	TRBV28	.	TRBJ2-2	.	TGTGCCAGCAGACCCACTACCAGGGAGGACACCGGGGAGCTGTTTTTT	CASRPTTREDTGELFF
13	TRBV28	.	TRBJ1-5	.	TGTGCCAGCTGGACAGCCGGTGGTCAGCCCCAGCATTTT	CASWTAGGQPQHF
14	TRBV2	.	TRBJ1-2	.	TGTGCCAGCAGGGGACACGGAGTCAACTATGGCTACACCTTC	CASRGHGVNYGYTF
17	TRBV4-1	TRBD2	TRBJ2-7	.	TGCGCCAGCAGCCAACTAACCGCAGCGGGAGGGCCCCACGAGCAGTACTTC	CASSQLTAAGGPHEQYF
15	TRBV28	.	TRBJ1-5	once	TGTGCCAGCAGTTCCACAGGGATGGGCAATCAGCCCCAGCATTTT	CASSSTGMGNQPQHF
14	TRBV19	TRBD1	TRBJ1-2	.	TGTGCCAGTAGTCCGTCCGGGACAGGGGGTGGCTACACCTTC	CASSPSGTGGGYTF
12	TRBV5-5	.	TRBJ2-7	.	TGTGCCAGCAGCCCTGTTGGGAGCGAGCAGTACTTC	CASSPVGSEQYF
14	TRBV27	TRBD1	TRBJ2-7	.	TGTGCCAGCAGTGGGTCGACAGGGTGGCACGAGCAGTACTTC	CASSGSTGWHEQYF
14	TRBV28	.	TRBJ2-7	once	TGTGCCAGCAGTTCCGGGAACCCTGCCCACGAGCAGTACTTC	CASSSGNPAHEQYF
13	TRBV5-4	.	TRBJ1-1	.	TGTGCCAGCAGCAATAAACAGGGCACTGAAGCTTTCTTT	CASSNKQGTEAFF